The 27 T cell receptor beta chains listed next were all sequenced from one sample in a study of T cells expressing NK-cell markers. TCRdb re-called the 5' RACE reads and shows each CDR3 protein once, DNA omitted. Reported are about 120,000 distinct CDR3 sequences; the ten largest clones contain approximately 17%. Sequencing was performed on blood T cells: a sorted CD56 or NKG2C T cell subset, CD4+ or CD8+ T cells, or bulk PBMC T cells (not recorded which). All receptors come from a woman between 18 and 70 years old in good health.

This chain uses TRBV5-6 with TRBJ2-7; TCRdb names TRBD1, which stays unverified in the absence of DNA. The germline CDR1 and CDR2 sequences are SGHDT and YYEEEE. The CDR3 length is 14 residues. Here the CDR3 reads CASSLAPDSYEQYF.

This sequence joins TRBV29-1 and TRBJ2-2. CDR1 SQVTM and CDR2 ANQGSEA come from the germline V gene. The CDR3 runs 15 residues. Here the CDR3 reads CSVEDYAENTGELFF.

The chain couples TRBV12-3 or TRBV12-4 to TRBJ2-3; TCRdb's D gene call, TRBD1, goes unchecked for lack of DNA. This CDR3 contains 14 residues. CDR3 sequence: CASSPVGSADTQYF.

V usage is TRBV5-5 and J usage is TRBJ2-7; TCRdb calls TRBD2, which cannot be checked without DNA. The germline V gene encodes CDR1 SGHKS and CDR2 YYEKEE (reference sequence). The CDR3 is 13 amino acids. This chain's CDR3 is CASSFSMGHEQYF. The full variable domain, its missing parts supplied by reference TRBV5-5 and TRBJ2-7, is DAGVTQSPTHLIKTRGQQVTLRCSPISGHKSVSWYQQVLGQGPQFIFQYYEKEERGRGNFPDRFSARQFPNYSSELNVNALLLGDSALYLCASSFSMGHEQYFGPGTRLTVT.

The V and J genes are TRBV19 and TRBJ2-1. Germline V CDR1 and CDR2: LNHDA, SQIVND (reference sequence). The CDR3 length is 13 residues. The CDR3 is CASSSSTYNEQFF.

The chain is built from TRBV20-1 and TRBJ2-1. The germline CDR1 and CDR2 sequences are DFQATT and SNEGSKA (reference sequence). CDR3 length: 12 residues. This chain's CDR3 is CSAHQTSNEQFF.

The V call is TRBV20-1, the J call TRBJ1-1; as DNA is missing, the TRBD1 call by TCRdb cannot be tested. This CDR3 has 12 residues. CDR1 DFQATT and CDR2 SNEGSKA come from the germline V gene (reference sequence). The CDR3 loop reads CSARGQVWEAFF.

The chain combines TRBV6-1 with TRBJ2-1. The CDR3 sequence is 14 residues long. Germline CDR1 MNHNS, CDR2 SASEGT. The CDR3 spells CASGVVSSYNEQFF.

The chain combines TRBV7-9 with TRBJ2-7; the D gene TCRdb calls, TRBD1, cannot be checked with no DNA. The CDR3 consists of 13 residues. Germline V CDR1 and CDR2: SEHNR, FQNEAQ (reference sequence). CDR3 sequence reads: CASSLGQKYEQYF.

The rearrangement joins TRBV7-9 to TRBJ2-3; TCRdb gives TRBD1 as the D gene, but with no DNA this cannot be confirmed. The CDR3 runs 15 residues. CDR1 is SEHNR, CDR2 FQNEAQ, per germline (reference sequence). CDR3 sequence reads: CASSSTGSPTDTQYF.

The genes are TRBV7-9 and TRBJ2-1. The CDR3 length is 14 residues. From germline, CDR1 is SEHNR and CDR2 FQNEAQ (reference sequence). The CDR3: CASKSGGFNNEQFF.

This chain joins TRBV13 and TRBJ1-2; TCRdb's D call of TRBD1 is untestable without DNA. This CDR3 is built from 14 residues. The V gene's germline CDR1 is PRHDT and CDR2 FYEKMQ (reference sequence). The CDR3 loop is CASSLGGGGNGYTF.

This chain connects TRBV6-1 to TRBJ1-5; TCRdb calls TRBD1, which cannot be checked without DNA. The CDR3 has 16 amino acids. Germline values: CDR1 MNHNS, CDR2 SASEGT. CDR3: CASSLTGPHSNQPQHF.

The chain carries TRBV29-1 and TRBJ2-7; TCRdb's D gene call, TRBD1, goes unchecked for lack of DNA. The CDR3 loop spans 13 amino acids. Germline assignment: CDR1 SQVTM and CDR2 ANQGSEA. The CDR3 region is CSVGLTGGDEQYF.

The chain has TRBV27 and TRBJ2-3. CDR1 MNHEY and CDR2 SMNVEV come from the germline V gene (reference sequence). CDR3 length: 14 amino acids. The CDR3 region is CASSLVASTDTQYF.

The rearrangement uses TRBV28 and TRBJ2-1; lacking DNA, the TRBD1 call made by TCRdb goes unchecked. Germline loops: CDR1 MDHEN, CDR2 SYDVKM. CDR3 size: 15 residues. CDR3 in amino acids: CASSGLRLGLNEQFF.

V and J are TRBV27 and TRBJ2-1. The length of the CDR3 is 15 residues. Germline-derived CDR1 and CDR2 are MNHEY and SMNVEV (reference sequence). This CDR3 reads CASSYQGSSYNEQFF.

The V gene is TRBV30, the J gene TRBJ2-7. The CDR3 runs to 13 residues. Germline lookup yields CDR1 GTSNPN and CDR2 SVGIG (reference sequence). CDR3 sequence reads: CAWSLADPYEQYF. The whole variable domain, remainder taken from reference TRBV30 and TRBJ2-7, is SQTIHQWPATLVQPVGSPLSLECTVEGTSNPNLYWYRQAAGRGLQLLFYSVGIGQISSEVPQNLSASRPQDRQFILSSKKLLLSDSGFYLCAWSLADPYEQYFGPGTRLTVT.

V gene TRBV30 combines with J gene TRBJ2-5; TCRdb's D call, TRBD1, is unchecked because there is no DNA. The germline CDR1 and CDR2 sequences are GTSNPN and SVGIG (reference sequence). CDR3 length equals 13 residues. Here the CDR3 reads CAWRPTGIETQYF.

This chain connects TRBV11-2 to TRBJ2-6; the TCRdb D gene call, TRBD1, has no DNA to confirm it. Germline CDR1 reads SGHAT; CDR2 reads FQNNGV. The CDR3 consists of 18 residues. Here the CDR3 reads CASSQKTVFQSGANVLTF.

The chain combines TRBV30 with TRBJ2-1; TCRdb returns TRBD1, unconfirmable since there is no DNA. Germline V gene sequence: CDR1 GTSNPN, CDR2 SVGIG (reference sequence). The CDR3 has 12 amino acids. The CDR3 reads CAWRELGREQFF.

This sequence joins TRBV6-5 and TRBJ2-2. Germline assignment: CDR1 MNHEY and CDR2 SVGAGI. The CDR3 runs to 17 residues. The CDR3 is CASSYSDYRGGTGELFF.

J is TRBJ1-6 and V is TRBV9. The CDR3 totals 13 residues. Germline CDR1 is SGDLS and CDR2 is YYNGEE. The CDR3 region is CASSGGSDSPLHF.

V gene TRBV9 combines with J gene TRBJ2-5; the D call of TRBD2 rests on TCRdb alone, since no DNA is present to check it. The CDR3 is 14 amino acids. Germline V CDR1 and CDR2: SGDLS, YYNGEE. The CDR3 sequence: CASSGGDPQETQYF.

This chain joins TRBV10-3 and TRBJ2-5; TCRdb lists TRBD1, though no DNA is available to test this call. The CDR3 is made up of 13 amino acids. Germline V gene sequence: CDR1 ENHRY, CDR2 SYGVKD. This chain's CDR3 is CAISPDSQETQYF.

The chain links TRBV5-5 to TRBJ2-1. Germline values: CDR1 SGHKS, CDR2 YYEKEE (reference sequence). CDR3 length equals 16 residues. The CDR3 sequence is CASSPEGLVSYNEQFF.

The CDR3 here is CASSVDGTPGEKLFF. The V gene is TRBV9, the J gene TRBJ1-4; TCRdb gives TRBD1 as the D gene, but with no DNA this cannot be confirmed. Germline CDR1 is SGDLS and CDR2 is YYNGEE. The CDR3 is 15 amino acids.